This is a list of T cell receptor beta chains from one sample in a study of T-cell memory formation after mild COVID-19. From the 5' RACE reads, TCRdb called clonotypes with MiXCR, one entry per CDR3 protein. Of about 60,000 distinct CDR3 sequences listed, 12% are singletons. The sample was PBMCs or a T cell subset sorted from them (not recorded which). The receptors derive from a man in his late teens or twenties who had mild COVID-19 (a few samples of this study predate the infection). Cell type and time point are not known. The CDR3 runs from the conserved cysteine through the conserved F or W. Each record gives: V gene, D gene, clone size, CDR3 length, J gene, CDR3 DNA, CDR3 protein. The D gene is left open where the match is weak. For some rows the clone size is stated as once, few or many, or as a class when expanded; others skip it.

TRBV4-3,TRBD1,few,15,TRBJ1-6,TGCGCCAGCAGCCAAGGGGACAGTTATAATTCACCCCTCCACTTT,CASSQGDSYNSPLHF
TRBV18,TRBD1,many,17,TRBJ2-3,TGTGCCAGCTCACCACCCGCCGGGACAGGGATCACAGATACGCAGTATTTT,CASSPPAGTGITDTQYF
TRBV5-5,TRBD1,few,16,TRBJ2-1,TGTGCCAGCAGCTTTTCTTTTACACAGGGGGCGAGTGAGCAGTTCTTC,CASSFSFTQGASEQFF
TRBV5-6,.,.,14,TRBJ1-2,TGTGCCAGCAGTTCTCAGTCCGGAAGGTTTGGCTGCACCTTC,CASSSQSGRFGCTF
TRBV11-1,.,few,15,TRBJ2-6,TGTGCCAGCAGCCCAGGGTATTCTGGGGCCAACGTCCTGACTTTC,CASSPGYSGANVLTF
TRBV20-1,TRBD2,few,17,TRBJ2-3,TGCAGTGCTAGAGATAAACTAGCGGGGGGGCGTAGAGATACGCAGTATTTT,CSARDKLAGGRRDTQYF
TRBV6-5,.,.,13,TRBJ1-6,TGTGCCAGCAGTTACTCTGGGGATTCACCCCTCCACTTT,CASSYSGDSPLHF
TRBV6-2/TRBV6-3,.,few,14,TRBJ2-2,TGTGCCAGCAGTATCTATCCGAACACCGGGGAGCTGTTTTTT,CASSIYPNTGELFF
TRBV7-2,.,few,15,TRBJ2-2,TGTGCCAGCAGAAAGGCAGGGGCGAAAGGCGGGGAGCTGTTTTTT,CASRKAGAKGGELFF
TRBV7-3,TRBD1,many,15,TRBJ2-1,TGTGCCAGCAGCTTATCAGGACAGGGTTACGGTGAGCAGTTCTTC,CASSLSGQGYGEQFF
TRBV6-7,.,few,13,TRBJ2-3,TGTGCCAGCAGCGAGGAATTCACAGATACGCAGTATTTT,CASSEEFTDTQYF
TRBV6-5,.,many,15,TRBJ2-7,TGTGCCAGCAGTTACGGCGGGTTGAGCTCCTACGAGCAGTACTTC,CASSYGGLSSYEQYF
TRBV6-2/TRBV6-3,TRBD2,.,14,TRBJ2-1,TGTGCCAGTACCAGGACTAGCGCGGGAAGTGAGCAGTTCTTC,CASTRTSAGSEQFF
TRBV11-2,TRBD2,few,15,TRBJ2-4,TGTGCCAGCAGCCAGCCCGGGACTAGATTAAACATTCAGTACTTC,CASSQPGTRLNIQYF
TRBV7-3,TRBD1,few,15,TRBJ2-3,TGTGCCAGCAGCTTTGGGACAGGGGGCAGGGATACGCAGTATTTT,CASSFGTGGRDTQYF
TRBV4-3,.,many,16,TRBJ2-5,TGCGCCAGCAGCCAAGGGCCACGGCCGGGCCAAGAGACCCAGTACTTC,CASSQGPRPGQETQYF
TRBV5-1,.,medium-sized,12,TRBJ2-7,TGCGCCAGTGGATTTGGGTCCTACGAGCAGTACTTC,CASGFGSYEQYF
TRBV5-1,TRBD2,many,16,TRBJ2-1,TGCGCCAGCAGCCCGTCGGGGGGTAGGTCCTACAATGAGCAGTTCTTC,CASSPSGGRSYNEQFF
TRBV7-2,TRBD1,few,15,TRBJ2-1,TGTGCCAGCAGCCGTGACCGGGACAGGGCCAATGAGCAGTTCTTC,CASSRDRDRANEQFF
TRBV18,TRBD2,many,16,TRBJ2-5,TGTGCCAGCTCACCCGGACTAGCGGGGAACCAAGAGACCCAGTACTTC,CASSPGLAGNQETQYF
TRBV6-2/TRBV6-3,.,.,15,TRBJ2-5,TGTGCCAGCAGTTACTCGAAGGCAGCGGGCGAGACCCAGTACTTC,CASSYSKAAGETQYF
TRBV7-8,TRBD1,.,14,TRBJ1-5,TGTGCCAGCAGCATGACAGGGGCGCTCCAGCCCCAGCATTTT,CASSMTGALQPQHF
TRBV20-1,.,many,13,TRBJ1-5,TGCAGTGCCAATACAGGGAGTGGGCAGCCCCAGCATTTT,CSANTGSGQPQHF
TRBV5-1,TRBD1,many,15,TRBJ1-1,TGCGCCAGCAGCTTGGGGGACAGAATCCCCACTGAAGCTTTCTTT,CASSLGDRIPTEAFF
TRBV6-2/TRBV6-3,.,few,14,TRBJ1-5,TGTGCCAGCAGTTACAGACCTCGCAATCAGCCCCAGCATTTT,CASSYRPRNQPQHF
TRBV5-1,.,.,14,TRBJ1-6,TGCGCCAGCAGACCTGGGGGCGGGAAATCACCCCTCCACTTT,CASRPGGGKSPLHF
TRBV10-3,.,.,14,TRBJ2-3,TGTGCCATCAGCGGACAGCCCAACACAGATACGCAGTATTTT,CAISGQPNTDTQYF
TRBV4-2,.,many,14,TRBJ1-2,TGTGCCAGCAGCCAAGAGAACGCGGACGGTGGCTACACCTTC,CASSQENADGGYTF
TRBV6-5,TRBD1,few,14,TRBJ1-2,TGTGCCAGCAGTTACCGGAGGACAGGCGGTGGCTACACCTTC,CASSYRRTGGGYTF
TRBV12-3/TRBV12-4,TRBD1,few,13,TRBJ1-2,TGTGCCAGCAGTACGGGGACAGCGGCTGGCTACACCTTC,CASSTGTAAGYTF
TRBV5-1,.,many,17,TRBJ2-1,TGCGCCAGCAGCTCTACCCCCACAGCGAGCTCCTACAATGAGCAGTTCTTC,CASSSTPTASSYNEQFF
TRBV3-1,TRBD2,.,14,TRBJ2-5,TGTGCCAGCACCCGATCTAGCGGGGGAAAGACCCAGTACTTC,CASTRSSGGKTQYF
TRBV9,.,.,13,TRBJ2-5,TGTGCCAGCAGCCCCCGCCTCCAAGAGACCCAGTACTTC,CASSPRLQETQYF
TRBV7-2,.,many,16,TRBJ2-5,TGTGCCAGCAGCTCCAACTTAGGGACTCCTCAAGAGACCCAGTACTTC,CASSSNLGTPQETQYF
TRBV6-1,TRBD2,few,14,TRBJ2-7,TGTGCCAGCGTATTAGCGGGGGGCCTCTACGAGCAGTACTTC,CASVLAGGLYEQYF
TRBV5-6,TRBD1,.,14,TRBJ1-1,TGTGCCAGCGAATACAGGGGGATTAGGACTGAAGCTTTCTTT,CASEYRGIRTEAFF
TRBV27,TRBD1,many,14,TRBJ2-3,TGTGCCACCACGCCGGGACAGGGATCAGATACGCAGTATTTT,CATTPGQGSDTQYF
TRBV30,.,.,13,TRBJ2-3,TGTGCCCGGAGAGGGGGACGCACAGATACGCAGTATTTT,CARRGGRTDTQYF
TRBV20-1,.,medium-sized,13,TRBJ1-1,TGCAGTGCCCCCAGTGTGGCGAACACTGAAGCTTTCTTT,CSAPSVANTEAFF
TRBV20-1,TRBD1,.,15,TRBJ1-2,TGCAGTGCTAGAGATTCCGGGACAGGGAATTATGGCTACACCTTC,CSARDSGTGNYGYTF
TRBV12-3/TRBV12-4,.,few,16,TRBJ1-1,TGTGCCAGCAGTTTGATCCAGGGGAGCAACAGGGCTGAAGCTTTCTTT,CASSLIQGSNRAEAFF
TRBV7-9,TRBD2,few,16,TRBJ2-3,TGTGCCAGCAGCCAGTCACCAGCGGGGGGGCCAGGTACGCAGTATTTT,CASSQSPAGGPGTQYF
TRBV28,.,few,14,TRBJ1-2,TGTGCCAGCAGTCCCGCAGGGGAACGGAATGGCTACACCTTC,CASSPAGERNGYTF
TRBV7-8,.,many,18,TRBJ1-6,TGTGCCAGCAGCACAACTACCCGGGACTCCACCTATAATTCACCCCTCCACTTT,CASSTTTRDSTYNSPLHF
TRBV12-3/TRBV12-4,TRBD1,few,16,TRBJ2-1,TGTGCCAGCAGTTTACCTCCGGACAGGGACTCGTACGAGCAGTTCTTC,CASSLPPDRDSYEQFF
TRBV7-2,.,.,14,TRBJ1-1,TGTGCCAGCAGCTTATGGGGTACGGGCACTGAAGCTTTCTTT,CASSLWGTGTEAFF
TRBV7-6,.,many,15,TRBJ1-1,TGTGCCAGCAGCTTATTCGAGACGAGGAACACTGAAGCTTTCTTT,CASSLFETRNTEAFF
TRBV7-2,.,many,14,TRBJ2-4,TGTGCCAGCAGCCCAACCATGGCCAAAAACATTCAGTACTTC,CASSPTMAKNIQYF
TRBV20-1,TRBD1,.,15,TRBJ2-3,TGCAGTGCTAGAGATGGGACAGGGTTGGCAGATACGCAGTATTTT,CSARDGTGLADTQYF
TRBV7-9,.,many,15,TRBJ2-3,TGTGCCAGCAGCCCACGCGGGGCCAAGAAAGATACGCAGTATTTT,CASSPRGAKKDTQYF
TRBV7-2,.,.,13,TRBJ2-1,TGTGCCAGCAGCTCAACAAACTACAATGAGCAGTTCTTC,CASSSTNYNEQFF
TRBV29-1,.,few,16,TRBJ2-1,TGCAGCGTTGAAGAAGATCGCGGGCGCTCCTACAATGAGCAGTTCTTC,CSVEEDRGRSYNEQFF
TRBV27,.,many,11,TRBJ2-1,TGTGCCAGCCGCAGGGTCGGGCAGCAGTTCTTC,CASRRVGQQFF
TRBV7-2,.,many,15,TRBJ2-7,TGTGCCAGCAAGCTTAGCAGGGGATCCCTCTACGAGCAGTACTTC,CASKLSRGSLYEQYF
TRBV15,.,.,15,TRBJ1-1,TGTGCCACCAGCCGAACCGGGGGCGCGGGAACTGAAGCTTTCTTT,CATSRTGGAGTEAFF
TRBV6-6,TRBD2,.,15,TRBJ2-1,TGTGCCAGCAGTTACAAGCGGGGGGCCACCCATGAGCAGTTCTTC,CASSYKRGATHEQFF
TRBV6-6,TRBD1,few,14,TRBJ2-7,TGTGCCAGCAGTGATCCGGGACAGGGCTACGAGCAGTACTTC,CASSDPGQGYEQYF
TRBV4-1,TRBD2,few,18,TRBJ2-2,TGCGCCAGCAGCCCCCCCCGGTCGGTGGGCGGGGGGGCCGGGGAGCTGTTTTTT,CASSPPRSVGGGAGELFF
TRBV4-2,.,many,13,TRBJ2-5,TGTGCCAGCAGCCAAGTAAGGGGGGAGACCCAGTACTTC,CASSQVRGETQYF